This T cell receptor (beta chain) was sequenced during a study of cytomegalovirus exposure and HLA in healthy donors. Study information: In a later analysis, it was reported that the roughly 130 validation repertoires had been produced on the same platform as the 690 or so repertoires belonging to the first cohort.

This CDR3 spans 11 amino acids. V was cut by 10 bases and J by 5 bases, with 11 bases left in between. Germline V gene sequence: CDR1 LNHDA, CDR2 SQIVND (reference sequence). The table came from immunoSEQ multiplex PCR; TCRdb's copy has only in-frame clones and leaves some out. The table shows about 360,000 clones, with roughly 90% occurring only once. Material for sequencing was PBMCs. The clonotype originates from a woman younger than 30 in good health and CMV-seronegative. The chain uses TRBV19 and TRBJ1-2; maybe TRBD1 (6 bases). CDR3 in amino acids: CATRTAYGYTF. In nucleotides, the CDR3 is TGTGCCACCCGGACAGCGTATGGCTACACCTTC.